This T cell receptor (beta chain) was retrieved from a study of blood T cell repertoires in COVID-19. Study as a whole: T cells, B-cell-depleted T cells, or PBMCs supplied cDNA or gDNA.

Clones were read by immunoSEQ multiplex PCR, and TCRdb kept only the in-frame ones, dropping some. The data hold roughly 300,000 clones, with around 87% observed a single time. Participants were aged roughly 18 to 89 years from 20 to 30 US areas. Before being deemed recovered, Cohort 3 donors had two negative PCRs, clearance, or symptom resolution. Germline CDR1 reads SEHNR; CDR2 reads FQNEAQ (reference sequence). V gave up 3 bases and J gave up 6 bases; unmatched junction bases: 5. This CDR3 is built from 15 residues. The chain uses TRBV7-9 and TRBJ1-2, with 12 positions matching TRBD1. This receptor was identified in a woman aged 30 to 39 who had recovered from COVID-19. Sequenced input: PBMCs or T cells enriched from blood (not recorded which). CDR3 bases: TGTGCCAGCAGCTTGCCCCGGGACAGGGGGCATGGCTACACCTTC. Its protein is CASSLPRDRGHGYTF.